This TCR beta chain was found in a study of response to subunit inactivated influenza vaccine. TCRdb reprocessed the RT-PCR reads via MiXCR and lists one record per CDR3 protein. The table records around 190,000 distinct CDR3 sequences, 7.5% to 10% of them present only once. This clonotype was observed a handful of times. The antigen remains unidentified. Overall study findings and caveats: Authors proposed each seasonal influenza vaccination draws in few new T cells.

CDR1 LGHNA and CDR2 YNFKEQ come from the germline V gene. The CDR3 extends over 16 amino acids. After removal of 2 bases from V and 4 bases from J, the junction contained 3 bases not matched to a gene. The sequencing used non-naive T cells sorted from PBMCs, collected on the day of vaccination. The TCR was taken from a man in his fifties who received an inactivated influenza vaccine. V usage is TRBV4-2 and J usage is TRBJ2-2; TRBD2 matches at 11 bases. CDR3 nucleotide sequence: TGTGCCAGCAGCCAAACTAGCGGGAGAGGCACCGGGGAGCTGTTTTTT. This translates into CASSQTSGRGTGELFF.